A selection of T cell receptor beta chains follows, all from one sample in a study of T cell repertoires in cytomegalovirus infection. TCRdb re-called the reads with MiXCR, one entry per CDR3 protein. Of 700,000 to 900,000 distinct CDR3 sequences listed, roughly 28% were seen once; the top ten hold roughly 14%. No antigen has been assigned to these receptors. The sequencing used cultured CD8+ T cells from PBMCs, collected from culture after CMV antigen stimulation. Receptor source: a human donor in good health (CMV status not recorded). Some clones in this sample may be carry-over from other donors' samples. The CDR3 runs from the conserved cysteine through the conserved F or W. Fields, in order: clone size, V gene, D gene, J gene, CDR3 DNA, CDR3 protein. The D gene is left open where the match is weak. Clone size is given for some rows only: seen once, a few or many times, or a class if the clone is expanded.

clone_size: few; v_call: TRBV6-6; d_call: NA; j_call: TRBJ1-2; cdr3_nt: TGTGCCAGCAGTTACTCGGTAGGGCTTAACTATGGCTACACCTTC; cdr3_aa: CASSYSVGLNYGYTF
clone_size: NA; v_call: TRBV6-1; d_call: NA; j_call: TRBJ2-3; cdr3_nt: TGTGCCAGCAGTACGGGACAAACAGATACGCAGTATTTT; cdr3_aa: CASSTGQTDTQYF
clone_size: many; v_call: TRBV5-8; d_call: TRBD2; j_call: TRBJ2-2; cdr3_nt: TGTGCCAGCACCTGGGGTAGCGGGGGCTCGAACACCGGGGAGCTGTTTTTT; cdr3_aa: CASTWGSGGSNTGELFF
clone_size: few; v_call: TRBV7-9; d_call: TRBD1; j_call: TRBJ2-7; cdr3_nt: TGTGCCAGCAGCGCGAATACAGGGGCCTACGAGCAGTACTTC; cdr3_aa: CASSANTGAYEQYF
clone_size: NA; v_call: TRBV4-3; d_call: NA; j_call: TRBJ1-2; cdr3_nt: TGCGCCAGCAGCCAAGGTGGCGGTTTACTATTTGGCTACACCTTC; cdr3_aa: CASSQGGGLLFGYTF
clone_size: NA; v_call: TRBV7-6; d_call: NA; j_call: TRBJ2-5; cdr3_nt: TGTGCCAGTAGCTCTCCCATACGGGACCTAAACAGGGAGACCCAGTACTTC; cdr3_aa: CASSSPIRDLNRETQYF
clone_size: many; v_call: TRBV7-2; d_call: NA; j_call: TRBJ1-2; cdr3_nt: TGTGCCAGCAGCTTAGCACGGGCTTTCGGCTATGGCTACACCTTC; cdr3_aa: CASSLARAFGYGYTF
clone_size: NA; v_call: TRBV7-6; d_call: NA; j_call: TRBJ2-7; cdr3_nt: TGTGCCAGCAGCTTAAGTGAAGTTTACGAGCAGTACTTC; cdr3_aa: CASSLSEVYEQYF
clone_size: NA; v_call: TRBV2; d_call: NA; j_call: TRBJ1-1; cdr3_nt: TGTGCCAGCAGTGCGAGGGGAGGACGAGGCACTGAAGCTTTCTTT; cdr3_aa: CASSARGGRGTEAFF
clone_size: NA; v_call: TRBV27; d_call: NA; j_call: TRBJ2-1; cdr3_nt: TGTGCCAGCAGTTTATCTCCCACAGTGGGCTCCTACAATGAGCAGTTCTTC; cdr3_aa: CASSLSPTVGSYNEQFF
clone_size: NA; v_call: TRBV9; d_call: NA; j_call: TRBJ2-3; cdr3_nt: TGTGCCAGCAGCGCCAGGAATCCAGATACGCAGTATTTT; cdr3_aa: CASSARNPDTQYF
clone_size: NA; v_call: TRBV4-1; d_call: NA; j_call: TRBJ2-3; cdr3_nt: TGCGCCAGCAGCCCCGCACCCGGGAACACAGATACGCAGTATTTT; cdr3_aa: CASSPAPGNTDTQYF
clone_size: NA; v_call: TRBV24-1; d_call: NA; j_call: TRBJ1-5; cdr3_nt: TGTGCCACCAGTGACCGTGGGACACAAGGTTGGCTTAGTAGCAATCAGCCCCAGCATTTT; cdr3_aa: CATSDRGTQGWLSSNQPQHF
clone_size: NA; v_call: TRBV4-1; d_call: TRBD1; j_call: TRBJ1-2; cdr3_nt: TGCGCCAGCAGCCAAGATGGAGGACAGGGGGTCGGTGGCTACACCTTC; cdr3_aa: CASSQDGGQGVGGYTF
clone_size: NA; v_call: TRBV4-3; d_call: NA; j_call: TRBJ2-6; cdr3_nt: TGCGCCAGCAGCCAAGATTGGGGTGCTGGGGCCAACGTCCTGACTTTC; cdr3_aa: CASSQDWGAGANVLTF
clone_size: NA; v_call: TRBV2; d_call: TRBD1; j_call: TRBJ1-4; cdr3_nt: TGTGCCAGCAGTCCGGGACAGAACAATGAAAAACTGTTTTTT; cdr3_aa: CASSPGQNNEKLFF
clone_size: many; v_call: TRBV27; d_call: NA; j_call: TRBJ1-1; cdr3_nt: TGTGCCAGCAGTTTAGGGGCTACGTATGAAGCTTTCTTT; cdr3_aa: CASSLGATYEAFF
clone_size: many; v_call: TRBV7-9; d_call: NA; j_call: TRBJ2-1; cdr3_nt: TGTGCCAGCAGCTCCTCCAATGAGCAGTTCTTC; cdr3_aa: CASSSSNEQFF
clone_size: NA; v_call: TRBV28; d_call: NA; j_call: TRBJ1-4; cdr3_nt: TGTGCCGCAACGGACGAGGGGCTGACAAATGAAAAACTGTTTTTT; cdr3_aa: CAATDEGLTNEKLFF
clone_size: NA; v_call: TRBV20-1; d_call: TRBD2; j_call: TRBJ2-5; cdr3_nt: TGCAGTGCTTTTGAGGATCAGGGACTAGCGGGGGTGGGGGAGACCCAGTACTTC; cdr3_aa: CSAFEDQGLAGVGETQYF
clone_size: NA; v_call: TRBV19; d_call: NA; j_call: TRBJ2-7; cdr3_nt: TGTGCCAGTAGTTTCTCTCGGGGGGAGCAGTACTTC; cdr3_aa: CASSFSRGEQYF
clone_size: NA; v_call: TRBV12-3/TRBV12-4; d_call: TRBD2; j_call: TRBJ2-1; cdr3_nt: TGTGCCAGCACGGGACTAGCGGTCTACAATGAGCAGTTCTTC; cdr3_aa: CASTGLAVYNEQFF
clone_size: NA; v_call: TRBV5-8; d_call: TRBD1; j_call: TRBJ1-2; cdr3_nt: TGTGCCAGCAGCTTGGGGGGCCCGGGACAGGCCGCCTTTTACTATGGCTACACCTTC; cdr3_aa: CASSLGGPGQAAFYYGYTF
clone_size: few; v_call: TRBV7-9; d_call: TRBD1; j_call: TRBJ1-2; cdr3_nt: TGTGCCACCGACAGGGCCTATGGCTACACCTTC; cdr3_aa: CATDRAYGYTF
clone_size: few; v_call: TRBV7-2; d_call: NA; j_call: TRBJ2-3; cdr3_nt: TGTGCCAGCAGCCCAGAGAAAATTCGGATCACAGATACGCAGTATTTT; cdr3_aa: CASSPEKIRITDTQYF
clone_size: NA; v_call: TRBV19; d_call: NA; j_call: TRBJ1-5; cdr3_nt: TGTGCCAGTATGGCGGGGGATCCTAGCAATCAGCCCCAGCATTTT; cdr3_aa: CASMAGDPSNQPQHF
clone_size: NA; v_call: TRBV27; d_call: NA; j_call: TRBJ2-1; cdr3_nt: TGTGCCAGCACCATGGGGGGGGCACCCTACAATGAGCAGTTCTTC; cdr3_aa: CASTMGGAPYNEQFF
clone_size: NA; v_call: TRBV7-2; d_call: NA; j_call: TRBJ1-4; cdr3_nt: TGTGCCAGCAGCTCCTCAGAGTCCCAGACCAATGAAAAACTGTTTTTT; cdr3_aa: CASSSSESQTNEKLFF
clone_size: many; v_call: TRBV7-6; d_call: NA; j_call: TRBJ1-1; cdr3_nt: TGTGCCAGCAGCTTAGCCCAGGGCCAGAACACTGAAGCTTTCTTT; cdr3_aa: CASSLAQGQNTEAFF
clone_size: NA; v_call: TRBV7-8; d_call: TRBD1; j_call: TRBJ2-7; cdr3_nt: TGTGCCAGCAGCCATTGGGACAGTAATATCGAGCAGTACTTC; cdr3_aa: CASSHWDSNIEQYF
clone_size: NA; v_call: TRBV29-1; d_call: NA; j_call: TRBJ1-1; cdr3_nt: TGCAGCGTTCTTAAGGGAGCCGAAGCTTTCTTT; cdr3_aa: CSVLKGAEAFF
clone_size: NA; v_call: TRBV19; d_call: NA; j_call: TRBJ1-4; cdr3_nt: TGTGCCAGTAGTAAGCTGGAGGAAGGGGAAAAACTGTTTTTT; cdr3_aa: CASSKLEEGEKLFF
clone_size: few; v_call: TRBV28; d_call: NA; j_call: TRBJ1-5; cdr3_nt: TGTGCCAGCAGTTTGACTACCTCGAATCAGCCCCAGCATTTT; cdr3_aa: CASSLTTSNQPQHF
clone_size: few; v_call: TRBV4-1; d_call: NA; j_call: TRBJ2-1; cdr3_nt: TGCGCCAGCAGCCAAGATTACAGGGTCTCCTACAATGAGCAGTTCTTC; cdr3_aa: CASSQDYRVSYNEQFF
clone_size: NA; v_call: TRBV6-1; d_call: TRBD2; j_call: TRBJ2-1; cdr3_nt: TGTGCCAGCAGGAGGGGTAGCGGGGACTGGGGTGAGCAGTTCTTC; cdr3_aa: CASRRGSGDWGEQFF
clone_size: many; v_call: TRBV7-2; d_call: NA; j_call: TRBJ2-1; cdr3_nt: TGTGCCAGCAGCCTGACTCTTCGTGTTTCCTACAATGAGCAGTTCTTC; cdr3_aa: CASSLTLRVSYNEQFF
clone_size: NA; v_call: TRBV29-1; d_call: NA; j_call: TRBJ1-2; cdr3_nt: TGCAGCGTTGAAACTCGGGGAGGCTACACCTTC; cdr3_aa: CSVETRGGYTF
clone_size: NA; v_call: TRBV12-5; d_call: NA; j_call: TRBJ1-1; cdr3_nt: TGTGCTAGTGGTTTCAAGGTAGACGCCACTGAAGCTTTCTTT; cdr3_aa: CASGFKVDATEAFF
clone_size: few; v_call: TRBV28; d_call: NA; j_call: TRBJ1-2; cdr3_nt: TGTGCCAGCAGTACCAACCTGGGGCGGTTAGAATATGGCTACACCTTC; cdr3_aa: CASSTNLGRLEYGYTF
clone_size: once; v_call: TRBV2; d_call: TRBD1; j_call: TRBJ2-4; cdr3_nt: TGTGCCAACAGGGCGACAGGGGGAGCCAAAAACATTCAGTACTTC; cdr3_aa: CANRATGGAKNIQYF
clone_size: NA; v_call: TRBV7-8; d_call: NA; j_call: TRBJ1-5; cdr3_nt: TGTGCCAGCAGCCCCGAAGGGGATCAGCCCCAGCATTTT; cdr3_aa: CASSPEGDQPQHF
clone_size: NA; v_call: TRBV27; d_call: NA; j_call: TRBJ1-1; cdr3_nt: TGTGCCAGCAGTTGGTATGGGGGGTCTTCCACTGAAGCTTTCTTT; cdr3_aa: CASSWYGGSSTEAFF
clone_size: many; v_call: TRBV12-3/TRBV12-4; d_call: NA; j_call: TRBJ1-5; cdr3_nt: TGTGCCAGCAGTTTAGGGGGCCGCCAGCCCCAGCATTTT; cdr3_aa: CASSLGGRQPQHF
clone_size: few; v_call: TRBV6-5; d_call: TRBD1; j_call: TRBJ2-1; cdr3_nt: TGTGCCAGCAGTTGGGACAGGGACGGGGGTGAGCAGTTCTTC; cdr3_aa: CASSWDRDGGEQFF
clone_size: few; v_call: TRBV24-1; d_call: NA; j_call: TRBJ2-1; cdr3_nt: TGTGCCACCAGTGATTTGAGCGGCTCCTACAATGAGCAGTTCTTC; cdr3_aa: CATSDLSGSYNEQFF
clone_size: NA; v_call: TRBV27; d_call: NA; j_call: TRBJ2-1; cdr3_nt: TGTGCCAGCAGTTACTCAGACGTGTACAATGAGCAGTTCTTC; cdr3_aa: CASSYSDVYNEQFF
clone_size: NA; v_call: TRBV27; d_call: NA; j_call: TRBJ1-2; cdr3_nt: TGTGCCAGCAGTCCGTTAGACCTGCTTAACTATGGCTACACCTTC; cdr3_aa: CASSPLDLLNYGYTF
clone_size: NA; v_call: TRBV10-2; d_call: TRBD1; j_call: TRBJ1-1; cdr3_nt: TGCGCCAGCAGCCTAAGAATAGAGAAGACAGGGTTCAACACTGAAGCTTTCTTT; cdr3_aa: CASSLRIEKTGFNTEAFF
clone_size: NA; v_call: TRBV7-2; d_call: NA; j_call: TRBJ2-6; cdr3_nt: TGTGCCAGCAGCTTCCGGGACATGGGTCCCTCTGGGGCCAACGTCCTGACTTTC; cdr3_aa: CASSFRDMGPSGANVLTF
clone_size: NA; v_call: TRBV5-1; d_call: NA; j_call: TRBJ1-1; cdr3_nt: TGCGCCAGCAGCTTCCAGGGGAAAGCTTTCTTT; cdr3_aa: CASSFQGKAFF
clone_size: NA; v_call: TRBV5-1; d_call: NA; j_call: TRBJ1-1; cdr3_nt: TGCGCCAGCAGCTTAGGGGACCTAAACACTGAAGCTTTCTTT; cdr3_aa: CASSLGDLNTEAFF